This T cell receptor (beta chain) was recovered during a study of identical twins (dated by TCRdb to 2016 to 2017). Background on the whole study: To test whether fetal clonotypes persist, this study deep-sequenced TCR alpha and beta repertoires from monozygotic twins, from unrelated adults of various ages, and from cord blood. To rule out contamination, the twin experiments were replicated at different times with different library preparation protocols. What the authors observed across the whole study: Out-of-frame TCR alpha sharing in monozygotic twins was systematically underestimated by recombination models, whereas sharing between unrelated individuals was in agreement with the recombination models. Because the same donors could not be followed over many years, conclusions were based on cross-sectional statistical analysis. Fewer insertions were carried by abundant cord blood beta clonotypes, a similar but weaker trend appeared in young adult naive repertoires, and no such trend appeared in memory repertoires. In beta out-of-frame sequences, excess twin sharing was weaker, because having fewer shared sequences lowered the signal-to-noise ratio. Invariant T cells such as MAIT and iNKT could partly confound zero-insertion analyses, although diverse VJ usage argued against such confounding for most clonotypes. Compared with coincidental sharing between unrelated individuals, out-of-frame TCR alpha sequences shared between twins had an excess of sequences with low generation probability.

Library prep was done by 5' RACE. Instrument used: Illumina HiSeq 2000. A universal primer binding site was introduced by template switching, and a unique molecular identifier was present in the final cDNA, enabling accurate counting of TCR cDNA molecules. Specific primers in the conserved constant-segment region were used to synthesize first-strand cDNA for the TCR alpha and beta chains. To control for contamination, every cDNA library carried two barcodes: a SMART-Mk sample barcode plus Illumina barcodes. TruSeq adapter sequences and Illumina sample barcodes were added in two successive PCR steps. TCR alpha and beta cDNA libraries were sequenced on the Illumina HiSeq platform with custom primers. Turning to the authors' computational methods: Unique molecular identifiers were extracted from raw reads with MiGEC, and CDR3 positions were determined with MiXCR. Recombination models were inferred per individual with the repgenHMM and IGoR tools using an EM algorithm. The analysis of shared clonotypes was done with the tcR package in R, with sharing normalized by the product of cloneset sizes. Out-of-frame nonproductive sequences were analyzed to study raw recombination free of thymic and clonal selection effects. TCRdb applied fastp at Q25 and MiXCR to the public reads, then kept only in-frame beta chains. Rows are combined by CDR3 protein, so each entry shows the most common genes and DNA. These V and J calls derive from TCRdb rather than the authors' analysis. The sample data list 1.5 million or so distinct CDR3 sequences, and around 33% of these were observed just once. The ten largest clonotypes hold over 0.25% of the sample.

Only a few counts were recorded for this clonotype. It has no known antigen specificity. Within one base of it there is no much larger clone, and no base qualities were kept. Only healthy Caucasian donors were included. The receptor was derived from a newborn girl in good health. Sample: cord blood.

Here the CDR3 is given as CASIPGLGSYNEQFF. The DNA reads TGTGCCAGCATCCCGGGACTAGGATCCTACAATGAGCAGTTCTTC. Recombination joined TRBV2 with TRBJ2-1, with 8 junctional bases fitting TRBD2. The germline V gene provides CDR1 SNHLY and CDR2 FYNNEI. Trimming removed 7 bases from V and 1 base from J; the gene matches leave 6 bases unexplained. CDR3 length: 15 amino acids, cysteine to phenylalanine. The DNA shown is the 45-base CDR3, in frame from base 1.